Below are 19 T cell receptor beta chains sequenced from a single sample in a study of cytomegalovirus exposure and HLA in healthy donors. Amplification used 60 Vbeta primers and 13 Jbeta primers. Clones were sequenced by immunoSEQ multiplex PCR, and TCRdb holds only the in-frame ones, with some missing. The sample yields around 170,000 clones, approximately 80% seen once. The sample was PBMCs. The source of these receptors is a man aged 55-75 years in good health and CMV-seronegative.

There are a few counts of this clone. CDR3 sequence: CASSGGGTLVETQYF. For the CDR3, the DNA is TGTGCCAGCAGTGGCGGGGGAACCCTCGTAGAGACCCAGTACTTC. This sequence joins TRBV2 and TRBJ2-5, with 7 bases that match TRBD2. The CDR3 is made up of 15 amino acids. The V gene end was trimmed by 4 bases and the J gene end by 4 bases; junction bases not matched to a gene: 9. CDR1 and CDR2 (germline): SNHLY, FYNNEI.

CDR3 region: CASRLALASGLYEQYF. Written as DNA, the CDR3 is TGTGCAAGTCGCTTAGCGCTGGCTAGCGGGCTCTACGAGCAGTACTTC. This chain joins TRBV12-2 and TRBJ2-5; the table assigns TRBD2, which was not confirmed against the DNA. The DNA end is more similar to TRBJ2-7, so the J call may be wrong. TRBV12-2 is a documented pseudogene. The CDR3 has 16 amino acids.

The gene calls are TRBV30 and TRBJ1-5; tentatively, D is TRBD1 (5 bases). Germline V lookup: CDR1 GTSNPN, CDR2 SVGIG (reference sequence). Trimming stripped 3 bases from V and 0 bases from J, with 15 bases between. This CDR3 has 16 amino acids. The CDR3 region has the DNA TGTGCCTGGAGCCATAAGGTTAGGGGTAGCAATCAGCCCCAGCATTTT. Its translation is CAWSHKVRGSNQPQHF.

The V gene is TRBV11-2, the J gene TRBJ1-1; no clear D gene. Germline V lookup: CDR1 SGHAT, CDR2 FQNNGV. V was shortened by 2 bases and J by 4 bases, with 14 bases between the two germline ends. The CDR3 totals 15 residues. The CDR3 bases are TGTGCCAGCAGCTTATACGGGGAGATCGGCACTGAAGCTTTCTTT. Protein product: CASSLYGEIGTEAFF.

This chain connects TRBV5-1 to TRBJ2-2; 10 positions agree with TRBD1. V lost 1 base and J lost 8; bases outside the gene matches: 17. The germline gives CDR1 SGHRS, CDR2 YFSETQ. The CDR3 loop spans 19 amino acids. CDR3 sequence: CASSLRPRMTGGASGELFF. The CDR3 coding sequence is TGCGCCAGCAGCTTGCGACCCAGAATGACAGGGGGCGCGTCTGGGGAGCTGTTTTTT.

A note on this clone: The same CDR3 is also encoded by other DNA sequences in this sample. This chain joins TRBV6-4 and TRBJ2-3, with a possible D match to TRBD1 (7 bases). The CDR3 totals 13 residues. The V end lost 3 bases, the J end lost 8 bases, and 12 bases lay between the germline ends. Germline V lookup: CDR1 MRHNA, CDR2 SNTAGT. The CDR3: CASSEEQGGTQYF. Here the CDR3 DNA reads TGTGCCAGCAGTGAAGAGCAGGGGGGTACGCAGTATTTT.

V and J are TRBV5-6 and TRBJ1-2, with D hard to call. V lost 4 bases to trimming and J lost 4 bases, with 14 bases between them. This CDR3 has 14 amino acids. Germline V CDR1 and CDR2: SGHDT, YYEEEE. The CDR3 region is CASSLTGPGYGYTF. The CDR3 nucleotides are TGTGCCAGCAGCCTTACCGGTCCGGGCTATGGCTACACCTTC.

This clone was seen once. In DNA form, the CDR3 reads TGTGCCAGCAGTACCGGGGGGGGGAATGAAAAACTGTTTTTT. Its translation: CASSTGGGNEKLFF. The chain uses TRBV6-5 and TRBJ1-4; D perhaps matches TRBD1 (5 bases). The V gene's germline CDR1 is MNHEY and CDR2 SVGAGI. The CDR3 is 14 residues long. V was pared by 5 bases and J by 5 bases, with 12 bases between.

In its sample, this clone was seen a few times. The chain combines TRBV6-1 with TRBJ2-1; the match to TRBD2 covers 9 bases. Germline trimming cut 3 bases from V and 9 bases from J; bases unmatched to any gene: 12. The CDR3 sequence is 16 residues long. The germline V gene encodes CDR1 MNHNS and CDR2 SASEGT. In nucleotides, the CDR3 is TGTGCCAGCAGTGAGGTCGGGGCGGGGGGGCCAGGTGAGCAGTTCTTC. It specifies CASSEVGAGGPGEQFF.

The chain's CDR3 is CASSPGQMRNQPQHF. The CDR3 bases are TGTGCCAGCAGCCCAGGACAGATGAGGAATCAGCCCCAGCATTTT. The V and J genes are TRBV27 and TRBJ1-5; D possibly corresponds to TRBD1 (6 bases). Germline V gives CDR1 MNHEY, CDR2 SMNVEV (reference sequence). V shed 6 bases and J shed 4 bases, with 16 bases lying between them. The CDR3 runs 15 residues.

V and J are TRBV10-3 and TRBJ2-2, with D possibly matching TRBD2 (6 bases). V dropped 4 bases and J dropped 1 base, with 10 bases sitting between them. Germline CDR1 ENHRY, CDR2 SYGVKD. The CDR3 totals 15 residues. The CDR3 coding sequence is TGTGCCATCAGTGCATGGGACTTGAACACCGGGGAGCTGTTTTTT. This codes for CAISAWDLNTGELFF.

V is TRBV5-1 and J is TRBJ2-5; TRBD1 agrees at 9 bases. The CDR3 loop spans 14 amino acids. In germline, CDR1 is SGHRS, CDR2 YFSETQ. The J segment lost 5 bases and the V segment lost 3 bases, leaving 5 bases of the junction unmatched. The CDR3 bases are TGCGCCAGCAGCTCGGGACAGGGAGGGGAGACCCAGTACTTC. It translates to CASSSGQGGETQYF.

The chain uses TRBV5-5 and TRBJ2-2; TRBD1 matches at 8 bases. The length of the CDR3 is 18 residues. Trimming at V came to 2 bases and at J to 5 bases, leaving 14 bases not matched to a gene. Per germline, CDR1 SGHKS and CDR2 YYEKEE (reference sequence). The CDR3 region is CASSFRFKDRVLTGELFF. In nucleotides, the CDR3 is TGTGCCAGCAGCTTCCGATTTAAGGACAGGGTCCTGACCGGGGAGCTGTTTTTT.

The chain couples TRBV2 to TRBJ1-6, with TRBD1 identical over 9 bases. The CDR3 sequence is 13 residues long. J gave up 9 bases and V 7 bases, and 4 bases lay outside the gene matches. CDR1 SNHLY and CDR2 FYNNEI come from the germline V gene. CDR3 in DNA: TGTGCCAGCATGGGACAGGGAGGTTCACCCCTCCACTTT. Its translation is CASMGQGGSPLHF.

The chain uses TRBV11-2 and TRBJ2-5, with TRBD2 as a possible D gene (6 bases). The germline V gene has CDR1 SGHAT and CDR2 FQNNGV. Trimming stripped 2 bases from V and 4 bases from J, with 17 bases between. This CDR3 region has 16 residues. CDR3 DNA: TGTGCCAGCAGCTTATTCGGCCCGGGAGTACGAGAGACCCAGTACTTC. It codes for CASSLFGPGVRETQYF.

This clone has a handful of counts. Mismatch with germline at one junction end may stem from a read error. This chain joins TRBV4-2 and TRBJ1-2, with 9 bases identical to TRBD1. Germline V gene lookup returns CDR1 LGHNA and CDR2 YNFKEQ. The CDR3 consists of 13 residues. DNA for the CDR3: TGTGCCAGCAGCCGGACAGGGGATAATGGCTACCCCTTC. This encodes CASSRTGDNGYPF.

As concerns this clone: A junction boundary mismatches the germline segment, possibly from a read error. The chain employs TRBV18 and TRBJ1-5; D is undetermined. Germline values: CDR1 KGHSH, CDR2 LQKENI. The length of the CDR3 is 15 residues. DNA for the CDR3: TGTGCCAGCTCACCACTGGCAGGCCGCAATCAGCCCCAGAATTTT. This gives the protein CASSPLAGRNQPQNF.

This chain uses TRBV21-1 with TRBJ1-5; the D call TRBD1 from the table was never checked on the DNA. TRBV21-1 is a listed pseudogene. The CDR3 spans 17 residues. The CDR3 DNA reads TGTGCCAGCAGCAAAACTGAGACAGTCGATAGCAATCAGCCCCAGCATTTT. Protein: CASSKTETVDSNQPQHF.

The J gene is TRBJ2-5, the V gene TRBV13; D is possibly TRBD2 (5 bases). The CDR3 has 16 amino acids. The V and J ends lost 0 bases and 7 bases respectively, with 18 bases between them. Germline-derived CDR1 and CDR2 are PRHDT and FYEKMQ (reference sequence). The CDR3 is CASSLGLLHGGGTQYF. As DNA, the CDR3 is TGTGCCAGCAGCTTAGGCCTCTTGCACGGAGGAGGGACCCAGTACTTC. The whole variable domain, filled in from reference TRBV13 and TRBJ2-5, reads AAGVIQSPRHLIKEKRETATLKCYPIPRHDTVYWYQQGPGQDPQFLISFYEKMQSDKGSIPDRFSAQQFSDYHSELNMSSLELGDSALYFCASSLGLLHGGGTQYFGPGTRLLVL.